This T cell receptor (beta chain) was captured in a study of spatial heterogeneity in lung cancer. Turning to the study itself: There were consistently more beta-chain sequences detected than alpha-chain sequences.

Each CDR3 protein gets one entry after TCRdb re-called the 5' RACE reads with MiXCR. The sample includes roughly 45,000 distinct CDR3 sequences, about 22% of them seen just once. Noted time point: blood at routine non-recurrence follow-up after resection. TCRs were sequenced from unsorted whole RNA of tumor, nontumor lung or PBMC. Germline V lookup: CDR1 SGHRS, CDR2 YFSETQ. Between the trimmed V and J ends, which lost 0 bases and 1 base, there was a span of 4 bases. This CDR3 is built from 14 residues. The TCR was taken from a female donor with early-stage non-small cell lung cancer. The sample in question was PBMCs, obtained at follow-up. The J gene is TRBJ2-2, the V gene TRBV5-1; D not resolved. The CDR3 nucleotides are TGCGCCAGCAGCTTGGAAATGAACACCGGGGAGCTGTTTTTT. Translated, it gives CASSLEMNTGELFF.